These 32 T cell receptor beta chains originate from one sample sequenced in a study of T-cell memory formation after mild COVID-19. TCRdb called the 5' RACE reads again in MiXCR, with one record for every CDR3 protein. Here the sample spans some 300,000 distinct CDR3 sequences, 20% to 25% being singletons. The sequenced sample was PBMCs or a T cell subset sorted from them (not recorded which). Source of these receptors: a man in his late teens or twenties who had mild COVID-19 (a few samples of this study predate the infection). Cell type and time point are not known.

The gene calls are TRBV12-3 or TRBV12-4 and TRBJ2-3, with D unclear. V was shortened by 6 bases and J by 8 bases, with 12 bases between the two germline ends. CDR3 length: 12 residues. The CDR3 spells CASRPTSGTQYF. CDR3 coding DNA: TGTGCCAGCAGGCCTACATCGGGTACGCAGTATTTT.

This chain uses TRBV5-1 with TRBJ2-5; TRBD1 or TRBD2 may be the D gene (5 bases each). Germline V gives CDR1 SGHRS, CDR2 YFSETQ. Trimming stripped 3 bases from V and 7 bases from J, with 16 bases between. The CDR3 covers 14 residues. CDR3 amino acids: CASSSEVGARTQYF. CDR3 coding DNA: TGCGCCAGCAGCTCGGAGGTCGGGGCGCGGACCCAGTACTTC.

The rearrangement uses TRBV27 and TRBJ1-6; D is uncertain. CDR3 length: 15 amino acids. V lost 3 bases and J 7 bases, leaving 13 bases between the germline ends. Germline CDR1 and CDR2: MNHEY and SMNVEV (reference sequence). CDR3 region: CASSFVIGENSPLHF. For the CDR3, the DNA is TGTGCCAGCAGTTTCGTGATCGGCGAGAATTCACCCCTCCACTTT.

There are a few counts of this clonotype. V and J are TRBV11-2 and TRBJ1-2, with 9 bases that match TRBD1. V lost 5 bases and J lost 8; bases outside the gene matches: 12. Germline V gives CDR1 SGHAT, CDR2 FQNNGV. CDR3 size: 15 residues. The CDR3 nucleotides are TGTGCCAGCAGCCCGCTCACGACAGGGGGAACCGGCTACACCTTC. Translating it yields CASSPLTTGGTGYTF.

This CDR3 is CASSRQELGEQYV. CDR3 bases: TGTGCCAGCAGTCGACAGGAATTAGGCGAGCAGTACGTC. This chain uses TRBV2 with TRBJ2-7, with D maybe TRBD1 (6 bases). V was clipped by 5 bases and J by 6 bases, with 14 bases between them. The CDR3 spans 13 residues. Per the germline V gene, CDR1 is SNHLY and CDR2 is FYNNEI.

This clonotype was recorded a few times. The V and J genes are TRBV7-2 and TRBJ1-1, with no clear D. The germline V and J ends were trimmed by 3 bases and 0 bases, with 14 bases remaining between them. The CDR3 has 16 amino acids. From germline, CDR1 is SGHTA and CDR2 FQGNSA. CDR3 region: CASSFSGLTMNTEAFF. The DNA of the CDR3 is TGTGCCAGCAGCTTTTCTGGTCTGACCATGAACACTGAAGCTTTCTTT.

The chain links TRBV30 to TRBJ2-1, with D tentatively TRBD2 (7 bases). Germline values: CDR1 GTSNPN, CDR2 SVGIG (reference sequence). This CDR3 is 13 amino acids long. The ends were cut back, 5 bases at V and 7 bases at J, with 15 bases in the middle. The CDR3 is CAWRWGGRNEQFF. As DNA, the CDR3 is TGTGCCTGGCGGTGGGGGGGCCGAAATGAGCAGTTCTTC.

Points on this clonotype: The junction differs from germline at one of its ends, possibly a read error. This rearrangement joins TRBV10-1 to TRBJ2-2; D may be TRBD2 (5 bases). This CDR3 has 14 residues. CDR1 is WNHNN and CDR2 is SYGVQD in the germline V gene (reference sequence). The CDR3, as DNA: TGCGCCACCCGCCCGGGGATAAACACCGGGGAGCTGATTTTT. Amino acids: CATRPGINTGELIF.

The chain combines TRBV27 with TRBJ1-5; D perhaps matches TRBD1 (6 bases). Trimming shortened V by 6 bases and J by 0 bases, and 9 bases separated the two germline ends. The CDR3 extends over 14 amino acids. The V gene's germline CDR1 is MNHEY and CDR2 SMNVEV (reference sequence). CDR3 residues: CASRQGYSNQPQHF. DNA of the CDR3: TGTGCCAGCAGGCAGGGGTATAGCAATCAGCCCCAGCATTTT.

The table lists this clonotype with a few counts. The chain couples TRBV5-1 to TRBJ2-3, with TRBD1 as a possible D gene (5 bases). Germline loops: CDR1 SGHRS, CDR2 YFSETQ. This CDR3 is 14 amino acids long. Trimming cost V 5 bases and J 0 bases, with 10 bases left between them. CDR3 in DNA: TGCGCCAGCAGACCCGACAGTAGCACAGATACGCAGTATTTT. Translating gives CASRPDSSTDTQYF.

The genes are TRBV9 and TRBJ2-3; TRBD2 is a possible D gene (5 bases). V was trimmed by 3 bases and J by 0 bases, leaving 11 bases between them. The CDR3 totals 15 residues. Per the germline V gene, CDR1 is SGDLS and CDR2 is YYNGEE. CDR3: CASSDGRTSTDTQYF. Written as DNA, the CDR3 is TGTGCCAGCAGCGACGGACGGACTAGCACAGATACGCAGTATTTT.

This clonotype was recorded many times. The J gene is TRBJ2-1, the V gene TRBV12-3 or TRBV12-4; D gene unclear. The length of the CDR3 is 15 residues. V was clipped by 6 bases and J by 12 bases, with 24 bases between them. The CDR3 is CASSRHGVGRLGQFF. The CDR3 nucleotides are TGTGCCAGCAGCCGCCACGGTGTGGGCCGTCTCGGGCAGTTCTTC.

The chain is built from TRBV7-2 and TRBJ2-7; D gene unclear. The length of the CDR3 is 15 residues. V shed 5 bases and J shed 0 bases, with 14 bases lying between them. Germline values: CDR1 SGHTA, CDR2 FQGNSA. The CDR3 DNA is TGTGCCAGCAGCCACTTATCTTCGAGCTCCTACGAGCAGTACTTC. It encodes CASSHLSSSSYEQYF.

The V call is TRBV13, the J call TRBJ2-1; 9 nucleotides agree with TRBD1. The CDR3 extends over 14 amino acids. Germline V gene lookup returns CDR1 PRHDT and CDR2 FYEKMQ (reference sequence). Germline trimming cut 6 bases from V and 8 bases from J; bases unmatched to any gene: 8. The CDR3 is CASSLGDRDYEQFF. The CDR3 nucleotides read TGTGCCAGCAGTCTGGGGGACAGGGACTATGAGCAGTTCTTC.

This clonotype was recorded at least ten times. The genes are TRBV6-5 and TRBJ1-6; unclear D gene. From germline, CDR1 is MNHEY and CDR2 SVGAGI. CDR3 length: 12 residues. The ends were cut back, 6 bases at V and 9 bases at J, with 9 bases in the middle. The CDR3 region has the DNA TGTGCCAGCAGCCCCGACGGTTCACCCCTCCACTTT. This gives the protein CASSPDGSPLHF.

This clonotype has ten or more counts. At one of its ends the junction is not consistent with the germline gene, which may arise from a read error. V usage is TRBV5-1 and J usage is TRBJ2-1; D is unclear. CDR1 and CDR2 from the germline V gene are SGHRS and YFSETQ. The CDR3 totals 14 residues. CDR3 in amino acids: CASSPDSSYNEQFF. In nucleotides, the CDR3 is TGTGCCAGCAGCCCTGATAGCTCCTACAATGAGCAGTTCTTC.

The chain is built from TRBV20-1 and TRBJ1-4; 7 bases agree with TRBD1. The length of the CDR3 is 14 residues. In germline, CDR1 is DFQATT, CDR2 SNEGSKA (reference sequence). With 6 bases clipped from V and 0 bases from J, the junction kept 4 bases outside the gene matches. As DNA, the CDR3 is TGCAGTGCCGGGACAGCGGCAACTAATGAAAAACTGTTTTTT. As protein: CSAGTAATNEKLFF.

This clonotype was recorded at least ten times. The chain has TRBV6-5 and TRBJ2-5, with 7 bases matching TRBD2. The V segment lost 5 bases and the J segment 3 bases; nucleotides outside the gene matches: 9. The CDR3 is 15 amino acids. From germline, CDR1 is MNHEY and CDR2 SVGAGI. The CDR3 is CASSPITSVEETQYF. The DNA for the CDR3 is TGTGCCAGCAGTCCTATCACTAGCGTAGAAGAGACCCAGTACTTC.

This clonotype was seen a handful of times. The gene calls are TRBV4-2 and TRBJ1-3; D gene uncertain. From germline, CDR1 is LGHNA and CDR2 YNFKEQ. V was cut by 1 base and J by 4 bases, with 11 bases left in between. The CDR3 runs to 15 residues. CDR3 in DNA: TGTGCCAGCAGCCAAGTTGCGGCGGAAGGAAACACCATATATTTT. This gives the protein CASSQVAAEGNTIYF.

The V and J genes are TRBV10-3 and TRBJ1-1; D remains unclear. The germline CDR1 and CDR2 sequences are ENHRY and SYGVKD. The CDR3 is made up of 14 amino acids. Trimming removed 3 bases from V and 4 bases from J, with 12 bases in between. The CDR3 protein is CAISDLGPTTEAFF. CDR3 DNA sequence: TGTGCCATCAGTGACCTGGGCCCGACCACTGAAGCTTTCTTT.

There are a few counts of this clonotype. CDR3 region: CASSLAGSGGRNEQFF. As DNA, the CDR3 is TGTGCCAGCAGCTTAGCTGGTAGCGGGGGAAGAAATGAGCAGTTCTTC. J is TRBJ2-1 and V is TRBV7-2; 9 nucleotides line up with TRBD2. With 0 bases clipped from V and 7 bases from J, the junction kept 7 bases outside the gene matches. CDR3 length equals 16 residues. Germline assignment: CDR1 SGHTA and CDR2 FQGNSA.

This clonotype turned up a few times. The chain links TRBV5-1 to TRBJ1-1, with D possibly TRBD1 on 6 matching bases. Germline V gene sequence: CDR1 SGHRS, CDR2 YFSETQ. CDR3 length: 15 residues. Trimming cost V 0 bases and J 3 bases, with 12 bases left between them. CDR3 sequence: CASSLAFSGDTEAFF. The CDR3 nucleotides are TGCGCCAGCAGCTTGGCCTTCTCAGGGGACACTGAAGCTTTCTTT.

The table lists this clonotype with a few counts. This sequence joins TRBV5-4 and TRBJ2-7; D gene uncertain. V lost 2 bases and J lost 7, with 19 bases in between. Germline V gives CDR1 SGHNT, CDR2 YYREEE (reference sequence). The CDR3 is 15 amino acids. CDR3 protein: CASSFDAFHLIEQYV. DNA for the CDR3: TGTGCCAGCAGCTTTGACGCCTTCCATCTTATAGAGCAGTACGTC.

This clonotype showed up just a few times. CDR3 sequence (DNA): TGTGCCACCAGCACACCAACAGGGGTTTTACACATTCAGTACTTC. Its protein is CATSTPTGVLHIQYF. The chain links TRBV15 to TRBJ2-4, with 7 nucleotides matching TRBD1. With V trimmed by 4 bases and J by 8 bases, 11 bases remained unmatched. Looked up from germline, CDR1 is LNHNV and CDR2 is YYDKDF (reference sequence). The CDR3 extends over 15 amino acids.

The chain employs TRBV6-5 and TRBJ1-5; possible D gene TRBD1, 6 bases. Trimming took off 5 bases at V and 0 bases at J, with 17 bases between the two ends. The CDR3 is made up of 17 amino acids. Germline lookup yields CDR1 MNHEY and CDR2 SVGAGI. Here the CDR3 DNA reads TGTGCCAGCAGTCCCGGACAGAGCCCTTATAGCAATCAGCCCCAGCATTTT. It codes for CASSPGQSPYSNQPQHF.

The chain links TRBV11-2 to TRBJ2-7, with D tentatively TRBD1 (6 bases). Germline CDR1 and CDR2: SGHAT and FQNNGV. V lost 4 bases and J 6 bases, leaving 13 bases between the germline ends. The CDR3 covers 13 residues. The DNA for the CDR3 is TGTGCCAGCAGCTCGGGTTGGGGGCTCGAGCAGTACGTC. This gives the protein CASSSGWGLEQYV.

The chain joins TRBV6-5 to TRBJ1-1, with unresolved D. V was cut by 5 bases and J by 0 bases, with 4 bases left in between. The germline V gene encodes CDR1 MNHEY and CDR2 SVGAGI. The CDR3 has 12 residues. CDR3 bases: TGTGCCAGCAGTACGATGAACACTGAAGCTTTCTTT. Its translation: CASSTMNTEAFF.

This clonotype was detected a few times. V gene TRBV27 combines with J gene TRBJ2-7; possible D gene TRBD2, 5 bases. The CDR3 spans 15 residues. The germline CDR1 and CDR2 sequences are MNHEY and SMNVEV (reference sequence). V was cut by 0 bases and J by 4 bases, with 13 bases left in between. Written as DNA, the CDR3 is TGTGCCAGCAGTTTATCGGGATCGGGGTGGTACGAGCAGTACTTC. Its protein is CASSLSGSGWYEQYF.

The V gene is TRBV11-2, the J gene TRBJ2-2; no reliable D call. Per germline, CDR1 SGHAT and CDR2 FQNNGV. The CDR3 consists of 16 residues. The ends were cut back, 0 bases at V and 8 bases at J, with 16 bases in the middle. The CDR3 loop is CASSLDRRVEMGELFF. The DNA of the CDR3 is TGTGCCAGCAGCTTAGATCGCCGGGTAGAGATGGGGGAGCTGTTTTTT.

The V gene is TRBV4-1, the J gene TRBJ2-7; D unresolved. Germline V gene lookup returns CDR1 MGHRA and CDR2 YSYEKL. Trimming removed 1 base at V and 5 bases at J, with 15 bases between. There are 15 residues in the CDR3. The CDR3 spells CASSQGGGRANEQYF. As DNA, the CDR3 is TGCGCCAGCAGCCAAGGTGGCGGACGAGCGAACGAGCAGTACTTC.

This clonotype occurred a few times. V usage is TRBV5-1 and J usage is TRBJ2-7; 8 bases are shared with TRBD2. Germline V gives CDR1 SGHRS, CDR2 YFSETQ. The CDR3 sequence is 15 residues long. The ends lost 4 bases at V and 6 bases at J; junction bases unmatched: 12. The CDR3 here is CASSGSIGGGSEQYF. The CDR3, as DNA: TGCGCCAGCAGCGGATCCATCGGGGGGGGGTCCGAGCAGTACTTC.

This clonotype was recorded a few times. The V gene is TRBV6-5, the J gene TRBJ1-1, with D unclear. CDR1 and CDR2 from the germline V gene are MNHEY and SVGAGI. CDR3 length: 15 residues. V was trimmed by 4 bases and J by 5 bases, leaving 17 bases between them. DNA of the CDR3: TGTGCCAGCAGTTCCAACGAGAAATGGTTGACTGAAGCTTTCTTT. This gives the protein CASSSNEKWLTEAFF.